Listed below are T cell receptor beta chains from one sample, sequenced in a study of T-cell reconstitution after alpha-beta-depleted transplantation in children. Using its own MiXCR run on the PCR reads, TCRdb lists one record per CDR3 protein. Here the sample spans 450,000 to 600,000 distinct CDR3 sequences, 18% being singletons. The sequencing here drew on PBMCs from the stem cell graft donor, taken from the stem cell graft. Receptors were obtained from a human donor who donated a stem cell graft to a child with acute lymphoblastic leukemia. The CDR3 runs from the conserved cysteine through the conserved F or W. D genes are given only for firm matches. A row's size may be missing; if present it is once, few, many or a size class.

v_call	d_call	clone_size	j_call	cdr3_aa	cdr3_nt
TRBV5-1	.	.	TRBJ2-5	CASSKSGVLGQETQYF	TGCGCCAGCAGCAAGTCGGGGGTACTGGGCCAAGAGACCCAGTACTTC
TRBV6-2/TRBV6-3	TRBD2	once	TRBJ2-7	CASRPSGRVFASEQYF	TGTGCCAGCAGACCTAGCGGGAGGGTCTTTGCGAGCGAGCAGTACTTC
TRBV7-9	TRBD1	few	TRBJ1-1	CASSLGQGKNTEAFF	TGTGCCAGCAGCTTGGGACAGGGGAAAAACACTGAAGCTTTCTTT
TRBV27	TRBD2	.	TRBJ2-7	CASGRRGVADEQYF	TGTGCCAGCGGGAGGCGGGGGGTGGCGGACGAGCAGTACTTC
TRBV10-2	.	.	TRBJ1-1	CASSDDVRWGEAFF	TGCGCCAGCAGTGACGACGTACGGTGGGGTGAAGCTTTCTTT
TRBV7-7	.	.	TRBJ2-1	CASSFYTGDNEQFF	TGTGCCAGCAGCTTTTATACAGGAGACAATGAGCAGTTCTTC
TRBV29-1	TRBD2	.	TRBJ2-6	CSVPGGAGANVLTF	TGCAGCGTCCCCGGGGGGGCTGGGGCCAACGTCCTGACTTTC
TRBV11-2	TRBD2	few	TRBJ2-3	CASSLRVLAGASTDTQYF	TGTGCCAGCAGCCTAAGGGTACTAGCGGGGGCTAGCACAGATACGCAGTATTTT
TRBV12-3/TRBV12-4	.	few	TRBJ1-2	CASTTGYGYTF	TGTGCCAGCACGACAGGTTATGGCTACACCTTC
TRBV18	.	.	TRBJ2-1	CASSPTFLANGWSYNEQFF	TGTGCCAGCTCACCCACCTTCCTGGCAAATGGTTGGTCCTACAATGAGCAGTTCTTC
TRBV4-1	.	few	TRBJ2-5	CASSQGPGETQYF	TGCGCCAGCAGCCAAGGCCCCGGTGAGACCCAGTACTTC
TRBV27	.	.	TRBJ2-7	CASSSAGGYYEQYF	TGTGCCAGCAGTTCCGCGGGCGGTTACTACGAGCAGTACTTC
TRBV12-3/TRBV12-4	.	.	TRBJ2-1	CASSPGPLGESNEQFF	TGTGCCAGCAGCCCGGGACCCCTCGGCGAGAGCAATGAGCAGTTCTTC
TRBV5-5	.	.	TRBJ2-7	CASSLVGRLEQYF	TGTGCCAGCAGCTTGGTCGGTAGGCTTGAGCAGTACTTC
TRBV7-9	TRBD1	few	TRBJ1-2	CASSLSGDRGNYGYTF	TGTGCCAGCAGCTTAAGTGGGGACAGGGGCAACTATGGCTACACCTTC
TRBV12-3/TRBV12-4	.	.	TRBJ1-2	CASGGGNYGYTF	TGTGCCAGTGGGGGCGGGAACTATGGCTACACCTTC
TRBV28	.	few	TRBJ1-2	CASSFLRTADGYTF	TGTGCCAGCAGTTTCCTTCGCACCGCGGATGGCTACACCTTC
TRBV3-1	.	.	TRBJ2-7	CASSQDLGRHYEQYF	TGTGCCAGCAGCCAAGATCTTGGCAGGCACTACGAGCAGTACTTC
TRBV5-1	.	.	TRBJ2-3	CASSLDPQGSITDTQYF	TGCGCCAGCAGCCTCGACCCGCAGGGTTCAATCACAGATACGCAGTATTTT
TRBV19	.	few	TRBJ2-1	CASSILGTPYNEQFF	TGTGCCAGTAGTATTCTGGGCACCCCCTACAATGAGCAGTTCTTC
TRBV12-3/TRBV12-4	.	.	TRBJ2-1	CASSWGRNRDEQFF	TGTGCCAGCAGTTGGGGCCGAAATCGCGATGAGCAGTTCTTC
TRBV5-1	TRBD2	few	TRBJ2-1	CASSIPIAGGPNNEQFF	TGCGCCAGCAGCATTCCAATAGCGGGAGGGCCTAACAATGAGCAGTTCTTC
TRBV24-1	TRBD1	few	TRBJ1-2	CATSDSGTAYGYTF	TGTGCCACCAGTGATTCCGGGACAGCCTATGGCTACACCTTC
TRBV19	.	few	TRBJ1-1	CASSWGPPGNTEAFF	TGTGCCAGTAGCTGGGGCCCCCCGGGGAACACTGAAGCTTTCTTT
TRBV30	.	.	TRBJ2-1	CAWSGLARNEQFF	TGTGCCTGGAGTGGGTTAGCGAGGAATGAGCAGTTCTTC
TRBV6-2/TRBV6-3	.	.	TRBJ2-1	CASRGPGTQNNEQFF	TGTGCCAGCAGAGGGCCCGGGACTCAGAACAATGAGCAGTTCTTC
TRBV29-1	TRBD2	once	TRBJ2-7	CSVGQPGGYEQYF	TGCAGCGTTGGCCAACCGGGAGGCTACGAGCAGTACTTC
TRBV7-8	TRBD1	few	TRBJ2-1	CASSSGGQRVMQFF	TGTGCCAGCAGCTCAGGGGGACAGCGAGTAATGCAGTTCTTC
TRBV7-8	.	.	TRBJ2-7	CASSLARTFSYEQYF	TGTGCCAGCAGCTTAGCGAGGACATTTTCCTACGAGCAGTACTTC
TRBV21-1	.	few	TRBJ1-1	CASSQGQDAEQRFRISEAFF	TGTGCCAGCAGTCAGGGACAGGATGCTGAACAACGGTTTCGGATCTCTGAAGCTTTCTTT
TRBV12-3/TRBV12-4	.	.	TRBJ2-1	CASSLPFGGPKGEQFF	TGTGCCAGCAGTTTACCCTTCGGTGGGCCGAAGGGTGAGCAGTTCTTC
TRBV5-1	.	many	TRBJ2-2	CASSLTGLDTGELFF	TGCGCCAGCAGCTTAACAGGGTTGGACACCGGGGAGCTGTTTTTT
TRBV11-2	TRBD1	few	TRBJ2-1	CASSLGTGGKQFF	TGTGCCAGCAGCCTGGGGACAGGGGGCAAGCAGTTCTTC
TRBV5-5	TRBD2	.	TRBJ2-2	CASSQRPGLVPGELFF	TGTGCCAGCAGCCAGAGACCGGGACTAGTGCCCGGGGAGCTGTTTTTT
TRBV14	.	.	TRBJ2-7	CASSQASRSSYEQYF	TGTGCCAGCAGCCAAGCCTCTAGGAGCTCCTACGAGCAGTACTTC
TRBV20-1	TRBD1	.	TRBJ1-2	CSARQGSYGYTF	TGCAGTGCTCGACAGGGGTCCTATGGCTACACCTTC
TRBV9	TRBD1	few	TRBJ1-1	CASSPDRGKAFF	TGTGCCAGCAGCCCGGACAGGGGAAAAGCTTTCTTT
TRBV2	.	many	TRBJ2-6	CASRGGTRANVLIF	TGTGCCAGCAGAGGTGGGACCCGGGCCAACGTCCTGATTTTC
TRBV2	.	few	TRBJ2-7	CASSAVRVPQAEQYF	TGTGCCAGCAGCGCCGTCAGGGTCCCACAGGCCGAGCAGTACTTC
TRBV5-1	.	.	TRBJ2-1	CASSSPSGPIPNEQFF	TGCGCCAGCAGCTCCCCGTCGGGTCCCATTCCCAATGAGCAGTTCTTC
TRBV6-1	TRBD2	.	TRBJ2-7	CASSPNSGPSYEQYF	TGTGCCAGCAGTCCCAATAGCGGGCCCAGCTACGAGCAGTACTTC
TRBV12-3/TRBV12-4	TRBD2	.	TRBJ2-7	CASSPDLAATSYEQYF	TGTGCCAGCAGTCCAGACCTAGCGGCGACGTCCTACGAGCAGTACTTC
TRBV6-5	.	few	TRBJ2-3	CASSTRLDPTDTQYF	TGTGCCAGCAGTACCCGACTTGATCCCACAGATACGCAGTATTTT
TRBV6-5	.	.	TRBJ1-5	CASSYGQDNQPQHF	TGTGCCAGCAGTTACGGGCAGGATAATCAGCCCCAGCATTTT